The 15 T cell receptor beta chains in this list originate from one sample, sequenced in a study of identical twins. In TCRdb, the 5' RACE reads were re-called with MiXCR into one record per CDR3 protein. The table records roughly 700,000 distinct CDR3 sequences, roughly 8% of them present only once. This sample also appeared in a second study, on yellow fever vaccine responses in identical twins.

The specimen was PBMCs. The receptors here all came from a woman younger than 35 in good health.

The chain recombines TRBV9 with TRBJ2-2; 9 bases agree with TRBD2. There are 15 residues in the CDR3. CDR1 and CDR2 from the germline V gene are SGDLS and YYNGEE. V lost 8 bases to trimming and J lost 8 bases; unmatched junction nucleotides: 13. CDR3 nucleotides: TGTGCCAGTAGAAATAGCGGGAGTGGATTGGGGGAGCTGTTTTTT. Protein product: CASRNSGSGLGELFF.

This clonotype was seen at least ten times. The rearrangement links TRBV3-1 to TRBJ2-2; D possibly corresponds to TRBD1 (6 bases). The CDR3 totals 14 residues. V was cut by 1 base and J by 6 bases, with 9 bases left in between. Germline CDR1 LGHDT, CDR2 YNNKEL (reference sequence). The CDR3 is CASSQVDRSGELFF. The CDR3 DNA sequence: TGTGCCAGCAGCCAAGTCGACAGGTCCGGGGAGCTGTTTTTT.

The chain couples TRBV7-2 to TRBJ2-7, with 11 bases lining up with TRBD2. The CDR3 runs to 16 residues. Germline V gene sequence: CDR1 SGHTA, CDR2 FQGNSA. V lost 5 bases to trimming and J lost 0 bases; unmatched junction nucleotides: 6. Written as DNA, the CDR3 is TGTGCCAGCAGCCCCCCACTAGCGGGAGACTCCTACGAGCAGTACTTC. This translates into CASSPPLAGDSYEQYF.

This clonotype appeared many times. The CDR3 nucleotides read TGTGCCAGCAGGACGGACAAGACCAATGAGCAGTTCTTC. Residues: CASRTDKTNEQFF. The V call is TRBV9, the J call TRBJ2-1; possible D gene TRBD1, 5 bases. The CDR3 covers 13 residues. With 5 bases removed from V and 6 bases from J, the gap between germline ends came to 12 bases. Per the germline V gene, CDR1 is SGDLS and CDR2 is YYNGEE.

This clonotype showed up many times. CDR3 loop: CASSPTTRQFF. DNA for the CDR3: TGTGCCAGCAGCCCTACCACGAGGCAGTTCTTC. This chain joins TRBV7-9 and TRBJ2-1, with D uncertain. Between the trimmed V and J ends, which lost 5 bases and 12 bases, there was a span of 11 bases. Germline-derived CDR1 and CDR2 are SEHNR and FQNEAQ (reference sequence). The CDR3 contains 11 residues.

This clonotype was seen at least ten times. The chain recombines TRBV5-4 with TRBJ2-3, with TRBD2 identical over 8 bases. There are 15 residues in the CDR3. J gave up 3 bases and V 4 bases, and 7 bases lay outside the gene matches. Germline CDR1 reads SGHNT; CDR2 reads YYREEE (reference sequence). CDR3 sequence reads: CASSLRTGGTDTQYF. The CDR3 region has the DNA TGTGCCAGCAGCCTCCGTACGGGAGGGACAGATACGCAGTATTTT. The whole variable domain, remainder taken from reference TRBV5-4 and TRBJ2-3, is ETGVTQSPTHLIKTRGQQVTLRCSSQSGHNTVSWYQQALGQGPQFIFQYYREEENGRGNFPPRFSGLQFPNYSSELNVNALELDDSALYLCASSLRTGGTDTQYFGPGTRLTVL.

This clonotype was detected many times. Sequence at one end of the junction differs from germline and may be a read error. V gene TRBV25-1 combines with J gene TRBJ2-1; D might be TRBD2 (6 bases). Germline V gene lookup returns CDR1 MGHDK and CDR2 SYGVNS. The length of the CDR3 is 14 residues. The CDR3 nucleotides read TGTGCCAGCGGTGAGCGGGCAGGTTACAATGAGCAGTTCTTC. As protein: CASGERAGYNEQFF. The complete variable domain, with remaining parts taken from reference TRBV25-1 and TRBJ2-1, reads EADIYQTPRYLVIGTGKKITLECSQTMGHDKMYWYQQDPGMELHLIHYSYGVNSTEKGDLSSESTVSRIRTEHFPLTLESARPSHTSQYLCASGERAGYNEQFFGPGTRLTVL.

This clonotype came up a few times. The rearrangement joins TRBV7-2 to TRBJ2-4; weak D call: TRBD2 (6 bases). The V end was cut by 5 bases, the J end by 0 bases, with 17 bases between. In germline, CDR1 is SGHTA, CDR2 FQGNSA. The CDR3 is 17 amino acids. CDR3 nucleotides: TGTGCCAGCAGCGGAGGACGGGGGACCCTAGCCAAAAACATTCAGTACTTC. The encoded protein is CASSGGRGTLAKNIQYF.

This clonotype was found a few times. The chain carries TRBV11-2 and TRBJ2-2, with D maybe TRBD1 (6 bases). Trimming took 4 bases from V and 5 from J, leaving 14 bases between them. CDR1 SGHAT and CDR2 FQNNGV come from the germline V gene. This CDR3 region has 15 residues. In DNA, the CDR3 is TGTGCCAGCAGCTCCCGGGCAGGGGATACCGGGGAGCTGTTTTTT. It specifies CASSSRAGDTGELFF. The variable domain in full, with the rest retrieved from reference TRBV11-2 and TRBJ2-2, is EAGVAQSPRYKIIEKRQSVAFWCNPISGHATLYWYQQILGQGPKLLIQFQNNGVVDDSQLPKDRFSAERLKGVDSTLKIQPAKLEDSAVYLCASSSRAGDTGELFFGEGSRLTVL.

This clonotype has just a few counts. The chain recombines TRBV5-1 with TRBJ1-1, with a possible D match to TRBD1 (5 bases). The CDR3 sequence is 17 residues long. V dropped 1 base and J dropped 0 bases, with 16 bases sitting between them. Germline values: CDR1 SGHRS, CDR2 YFSETQ. This CDR3 reads CASSLLGVTVMNTEAFF. The CDR3 DNA follows: TGCGCCAGCAGCTTGTTGGGGGTGACAGTCATGAACACTGAAGCTTTCTTT. The full variable domain, rest sourced from reference TRBV5-1 and TRBJ1-1, is KAGVTQTPRYLIKTRGQQVTLSCSPISGHRSVSWYQQTPGQGLQFLFEYFSETQRNKGNFPGRFSGRQFSNSRSEMNVSTLELGDSALYLCASSLLGVTVMNTEAFFGQGTRLTVV.

The V gene is TRBV6-2 or TRBV6-3, the J gene TRBJ2-7, with 7 bases aligning to TRBD2. The V gene's germline CDR1 is MNHEY and CDR2 SVGEGT. The CDR3 spans 12 residues. Trimming took 7 bases from V and 6 from J; bases not matched to a gene: 6. CDR3 DNA: TGTGCCAGCACGAGCGGGATAGCCGAGCAGTACTTC. Its protein is CASTSGIAEQYF.

This clonotype was counted only a few times. CDR3 DNA sequence: TGTGCCACCAGCAGACCTGGACAGAACGAGCAGTTCTTC. This sequence encodes CATSRPGQNEQFF. V usage is TRBV15 and J usage is TRBJ2-1; D is possibly TRBD1 (6 bases). The CDR3 has 13 residues. The germline V and J ends were trimmed by 2 bases and 10 bases, with 12 bases remaining between them. In germline, CDR1 is LNHNV, CDR2 YYDKDF (reference sequence).

This clonotype was detected many times. The chain has TRBV15 and TRBJ2-1; D is tentatively TRBD1 or TRBD2 (5 bases each). V lost 5 bases to trimming and J lost 1 base, with 9 bases between them. The CDR3 consists of 14 residues. Germline V gene lookup returns CDR1 LNHNV and CDR2 YYDKDF (reference sequence). The CDR3 DNA sequence: TGTGCCACCAGCCCAGGGAGTTCCTACAATGAGCAGTTCTTC. It is translated as CATSPGSSYNEQFF.

This clonotype appeared once. This chain connects TRBV18 to TRBJ2-1, with 9 bases aligning to TRBD1. Germline lookup yields CDR1 KGHSH and CDR2 LQKENI. The length of the CDR3 is 14 residues. The V gene end was trimmed by 6 bases and the J gene end by 5 bases; junction bases not matched to a gene: 5. CDR3 nucleotide sequence: TGTGCCAGCTCCCTAACAGGGGGCCACAATGAGCAGTTCTTC. Translating gives CASSLTGGHNEQFF.

The CDR3 nucleotides read TGTGCCAGCAGGGCGACTAGCGGGAGTCTGAATGAGCAGTTCTTC. Protein product: CASRATSGSLNEQFF. This chain connects TRBV7-2 to TRBJ2-1; 12 positions match TRBD2. This CDR3 contains 15 residues. Germline V gene lookup returns CDR1 SGHTA and CDR2 FQGNSA. The J segment lost 7 bases and the V segment lost 6 bases, leaving 7 bases of the junction unmatched.